This T cell receptor (beta chain) derives from a study of a mutant IDH1 vaccine in newly diagnosed glioma. The wider study: Patients, over weeks 1, 3, 5, 7, 11, 15, 19 and 23, received a total of eight vaccinations. Previous treatment comprised radiotherapy, temozolomide, or both, mostly both.

Germline assignment: CDR1 SNHLY and CDR2 FYNNEI. Deletions cut 3 bases from V and 3 bases from J, with 6 bases between. The CDR3 is 12 residues long. Sequenced by immunoSEQ multiplex PCR; TCRdb stores in-frame clones only, minus some. The data show tens of thousands of clones, with less than 85% seen just once and about 11% held by the top ten. Of note for this clone: Its matching antigen is unknown.

Documented time point: week 11, during vaccination. The investigators gave 300 ug of mutant IDH1 20-mer peptide in each vaccine dose, together with topical imiquimod. The astrocytomas were IDH1-mutant, ATRX-negative, and WHO grade 3 or 4. Findings of the study overall: Immune responses arising from the vaccine appeared in 90% to 95% of patients.

This receptor was identified in a man between 18 and 35 years old with glioma. Some clones in this sample may be carry-over from other donors' samples. This material consisted of peripheral blood mononuclear cells (PBMCs), taken from a glioma patient whose treatment included an IDH1 peptide vaccine. The rearrangement links TRBV2 to TRBJ2-7; D unresolved. CDR3 DNA: TGTGCCAGCAGTGATAACGGCTACGAGCAGTACTTC. Protein sequence: CASSDNGYEQYF.